These T cell receptor beta chains were read from a single sample in a study of shared clonotypes between healthy human individuals. TCRdb's table, derived via immunoSEQ multiplex PCR, lists solely in-frame clones and lacks some. In the table there are about 1.1 million clones, about 72% of which are singletons. Sequenced input: memory CD4+ T cells from PBMCs. The source is a man aged 18 to 30 in good health. Some clones in this sample may be carry-over from other donors' samples. The CDR3 runs from the conserved cysteine through the conserved F or W. The D gene is left open where the match is weak. Only some rows state a clone size, as once, few, many or a class for expanded clones.

V	J	size	D	DNA	CDR3
TRBV6-1	TRBJ2-3	-	TRBD2	TGTGCCAGCAGCGGACTAGCGGTAAGCACAGATACGCAGTATTTT	CASSGLAVSTDTQYF
TRBV15	TRBJ2-7	-	-	TGTGCCACCAGCTTGCAAATGCGGGGGCCATCCCACGAGCAGTACTTC	CATSLQMRGPSHEQYF
TRBV6-5	TRBJ1-3	-	TRBD1	TGTGCCAGCAGGAGGGAGACAGGGGGAATCCACACCATATATTTT	CASRRETGGIHTIYF
TRBV5-1	TRBJ1-4	-	-	TGCGCCAGCAGCTTGGCCACTAGCGGGGATGAAAAACTGTTTTTT	CASSLATSGDEKLFF
TRBV19	TRBJ2-1	-	-	TGTGCCAGTAGTATAGGCCACAGGGTGGCAAATGAGCAGTTCTTC	CASSIGHRVANEQFF
TRBV12-5	TRBJ2-7	-	TRBD2	TGTGCTAGTGGTTCCCCGTGGGGGGGGCAGTACTTC	CASGSPWGGQYF
TRBV28	TRBJ1-5	-	TRBD1	TGTGCCAGCAGACCCAGGGGGCTAAGCAATCAGCCCCAGCATTTT	CASRPRGLSNQPQHF
TRBV5-1	TRBJ2-3	once	TRBD2	TGCGCCAGCAGCTTGGGGGCTAGCGGGGGCACGCAGTATTTT	CASSLGASGGTQYF
TRBV11-2	TRBJ1-2	-	-	TGTGCCAGCAGCTTAGCGCTCACTGGGGGCTACACCTTC	CASSLALTGGYTF
TRBV28	TRBJ1-3	-	-	TGTGCCAGCAGTTTACAGGGGAGTTTATTCGGTGGAAACACCATATATTTT	CASSLQGSLFGGNTIYF
TRBV28	TRBJ2-7	-	-	TGTGCCAGCAGCACAGGGACAAATCTCTACGAGCAGTACTTC	CASSTGTNLYEQYF
TRBV4-2	TRBJ2-5	-	TRBD2	TGTGCCAGCAGCCAATTACTAGCGGGAGATGAGACCCAGTACTTC	CASSQLLAGDETQYF
TRBV4-3	TRBJ2-3	-	-	TGCGCCAGCAGCCAAGCTGTGAAAGAATATACGCAGTATTTT	CASSQAVKEYTQYF
TRBV19	TRBJ2-2	-	-	TGTGCCAGCCGGAGGAGCGGGGAGCTGTTTTTT	CASRRSGELFF
TRBV29-1	TRBJ1-2	-	-	TGCAGCGTTGAACGGGGGGATGGCTACACCTTC	CSVERGDGYTF
TRBV9	TRBJ2-2	-	-	TGTGCCAGCAGCGTAGAGGCAGGGACGAGCACCGGGGAGCTGTTTTTT	CASSVEAGTSTGELFF
TRBV19	TRBJ2-7	-	TRBD1	TGTGCCAGTAGTAGAAGAAGCCGGGACAGGGACTACGAGCAGTACTTC	CASSRRSRDRDYEQYF
TRBV10-3	TRBJ1-1	-	TRBD1	TGTGCCATCAGGCCGGGACAGGGGGCTGCTGAAGCTTTCTTT	CAIRPGQGAAEAFF
TRBV28	TRBJ2-3	once	TRBD2	TGTGCCAGCAGTTTAGGGGGGGGAGTCTTGGATACGCAGTATTTT	CASSLGGGVLDTQYF
TRBV9	TRBJ2-5	-	-	TGTGCCAGCAGCGTGTTCAGTGATCCAGAGACCCAGTACTTC	CASSVFSDPETQYF
TRBV27	TRBJ2-1	-	TRBD2	TGTGCCAGCAGCCGGGGACTAGCGGGGAACAATGAGCAGTTCTTC	CASSRGLAGNNEQFF
TRBV30	TRBJ2-3	-	TRBD2	TGTGCCTGGAGCCCCGGGAGGGATACGCAGTATTTT	CAWSPGRDTQYF
TRBV10-3	TRBJ1-4	many	TRBD1	TGTGCCATCAGTAGGGACAGGGGCGGGAGAGAAAAACTGTTTTTT	CAISRDRGGREKLFF
TRBV2	TRBJ1-5	-	-	TGTGCCAGCAGGGGATGGGGCAATCAGCCCCAGCATTTT	CASRGWGNQPQHF
TRBV14	TRBJ2-1	once	-	TGTGCCAGCAGCCTGGTGGGGAGCTCCTACAATGAGCAGTTCTTC	CASSLVGSSYNEQFF
TRBV7-2	TRBJ2-4	-	TRBD2	TGTGCCAGCAGCTTAGGGGAGGGAAACATTCAGTACTTC	CASSLGEGNIQYF
TRBV6-1	TRBJ2-7	once	-	TGTGCCAGCAGCCCAGGGATCTTACGCGAGCAGTACTTC	CASSPGILREQYF
TRBV19	TRBJ2-6	few	TRBD2	TGTGCCAGTAGTCCTAGGGCGACTAGCGGGAGGTCTGGGGCCAACGTCCTGACTTTC	CASSPRATSGRSGANVLTF
TRBV30	TRBJ2-5	-	TRBD2	TGTGCCTGGGACCCGGGACTAGCGGGAGGGCCCAGGACCCAGTACTTC	CAWDPGLAGGPRTQYF
TRBV5-6	TRBJ1-2	-	-	TGTGCCAGCAGGGGCAGGGGTGGCTACACCTTC	CASRGRGGYTF
TRBV11-2	TRBJ2-1	-	-	TGTGCCAGCAGCTTAGGGGCGGGATCCTACAATGAGCAGTTCTTC	CASSLGAGSYNEQFF
TRBV4-1	TRBJ2-1	-	TRBD2	TGCGCCAGCAGCCCAGTCGGGACTAGCGGAGATGAGCAGTTCTTC	CASSPVGTSGDEQFF
TRBV29-1	TRBJ2-6	-	-	TGCAGCGCCGCTAGCTCTGGGGCCAACGTCCTGACTTTC	CSAASSGANVLTF